This TCR beta chain was obtained from a study of blood T cell repertoires in COVID-19. The overall study: T cells, B-cell-depleted T cells, or PBMCs provided the cDNA or gDNA that served as material.

During active infection, Seattle patients enrolled and were then monitored through disease. The CDR3 runs to 14 residues. Germline V gives CDR1 SGHAT, CDR2 FQNNGV. V was cut by 0 bases and J by 7 bases, with 12 bases left in between. Authors' data handling: Cell counts per sample came from amplifying reference gene primers. Clones were sequenced by immunoSEQ multiplex PCR, and TCRdb holds only the in-frame ones, with some missing. V, J and clone size are taken as reported in that table, and D and trimming were inferred from the DNA itself. The sample contains 300,000 to 450,000 clones, around 92% of which appear only once.

This rearrangement joins TRBV11-2 to TRBJ1-1; D call uncertain. The sequenced sample was peripheral blood. This TCR derives from a woman under 40 with COVID-19, enrolled during active disease. CDR3 sequence: CASSLDLWPGEAFF. The DNA of the CDR3 is TGTGCCAGCAGCTTAGATCTCTGGCCAGGTGAAGCTTTCTTT. The full variable domain, its missing parts supplied by reference TRBV11-2 and TRBJ1-1, is EAGVAQSPRYKIIEKRQSVAFWCNPISGHATLYWYQQILGQGPKLLIQFQNNGVVDDSQLPKDRFSAERLKGVDSTLKIQPAKLEDSAVYLCASSLDLWPGEAFFGQGTRLTVV.